This TCR beta chain was found in a study of Ad26.COV2.S vaccination and SARS-CoV-2 variants. Across the study: The vaccine Ad26.COV2.S was put into the muscle once, or twice with 56 days between.

Study-level points and caveats: Non-spike TCR breadth did not differ much between vaccine and placebo recipients. People who got the vaccine had more spike-specific TCR breadth than people who got placebo. Measures of TCR breadth and depth may have fallen short of total T cell responses.

Assay used: immunoSEQ multiplex PCR; TCRdb lists only in-frame clones, some missing. The data show about 350,000 clones, 88% seen once. Germline loops: CDR1 MNHEY, CDR2 SVGAGI. Trimming took 0 bases from V and 3 from J; bases not matched to a gene: 3. This CDR3 has 16 amino acids. About this clone itself: Its antigen is as yet unknown.

Treatment in this sample: roughly 18 received Ad26.COV2.S at low or high dose, single or two shots; 5 received placebo; per-sample allocation not given. Samples were taken on day 63 after the first vaccine or placebo injection. This chain uses TRBV6-5 with TRBJ1-4; 8 bases line up with TRBD1. The source material was peripheral blood, sampled in a trial of Ad26.COV2.S vaccine versus placebo. The clonotype originates from a person aged 18-60 years who received the Ad26.COV2.S COVID-19 vaccine or a placebo. The CDR3 reads CASSYSTDRANEKLFF. The DNA of the CDR3 is TGTGCCAGCAGTTACTCGACGGACAGGGCTAATGAAAAACTGTTTTTT.